The T cell receptor beta chain under discussion was sequenced for a study of blood T cell repertoires in COVID-19. Study-level information: The cDNA or gDNA used as material had been derived from T cells, B-cell-depleted T cells, or PBMCs.

Authors' data handling: Amplifying reference gene primers gave estimates of nucleated cell counts. This table comes from immunoSEQ multiplex PCR, and its TCRdb copy is limited to in-frame clones, with some not included. That table furnishes V, J and clone size, whereas the DNA furnished D and trimming. This sample has 200,000 to 250,000 clones, with around 87% found just once. V shed 7 bases and J shed 1 base, with 13 bases lying between them. Germline assignment: CDR1 MNHEY and CDR2 SMNVEV (reference sequence). The CDR3 covers 14 residues. The sample was peripheral blood. The sequence was obtained from a woman between 65 and 79 years old with active or convalescent COVID-19. The rearrangement uses TRBV27 and TRBJ1-1; no clear D gene. CDR3 residues: CASTARSRNTEAFF. The CDR3, as DNA: TGTGCCAGCACGGCGAGGAGCAGGAACACTGAAGCTTTCTTT.